These 27 T cell receptor beta chains originate from one sample sequenced in a study of blood T cell repertoires in COVID-19. TCRdb keeps only in-frame clones here, not all; method: immunoSEQ multiplex PCR. The sample has about 54,000 clones; about 90% are singletons. Source material: peripheral blood. The receptors were sampled from a woman aged 55-69 years with active or convalescent COVID-19.

The chain joins TRBV5-4 to TRBJ1-3; D is possibly TRBD1 (6 bases). Trimming shortened V by 2 bases and J by 4 bases, and 13 bases separated the two germline ends. This CDR3 comprises 15 residues. Germline V lookup: CDR1 SGHNT, CDR2 YYREEE (reference sequence). The CDR3 here is CASSLGGGSGNTIYF. CDR3 sequence (DNA): TGTGCCAGCAGCTTAGGGGGGGGGTCCGGAAACACCATATATTTT.

The chain uses TRBV6-1 and TRBJ2-3; possibly TRBD2 for D (6 bases). V lost 3 bases, J lost 3 bases, and 19 bases lay in between. The CDR3 loop spans 17 amino acids. The germline CDR1 and CDR2 sequences are MNHNS and SASEGT. The CDR3 nucleotides are TGTGCCAGCAGTGAGCTTCCCGGAGGGTATAGGACAGATACGCAGTATTTT. Protein: CASSELPGGYRTDTQYF.

This chain uses TRBV2 with TRBJ2-5, with D unresolved. The germline CDR1 and CDR2 sequences are SNHLY and FYNNEI. The CDR3 runs 11 residues. Between the trimmed V and J ends, which lost 8 bases and 4 bases, there was a span of 8 bases. This CDR3 reads CASVQRETQYF. Here the CDR3 DNA reads TGTGCCAGCGTACAGAGAGAGACCCAGTACTTC.

The V gene is TRBV6-5, the J gene TRBJ1-6; 7 nucleotides line up with TRBD1. V trimming: 4 bases; J trimming: 2 bases; junction bases outside the gene matches: 2. This CDR3 region has 15 residues. Per germline, CDR1 MNHEY and CDR2 SVGAGI. The CDR3 nucleotides are TGTGCCAGCAGTTTACAGGGGCCCTATAATTCACCCCTCCACTTT. Amino acid sequence: CASSLQGPYNSPLHF.

The J gene is TRBJ1-1, the V gene TRBV28, with no clear D. Trimming cost V 6 bases and J 0 bases, with 8 bases left between them. The CDR3 sequence is 13 residues long. CDR1 is MDHEN and CDR2 is SYDVKM in the germline V gene. CDR3 in DNA: TGTGCCAGCAGAACGCAGGTGAACACTGAAGCTTTCTTT. This sequence encodes CASRTQVNTEAFF. Full variable domain (remainder filled in from reference TRBV28 and TRBJ1-1): DVKVTQSSRYLVKRTGEKVFLECVQDMDHENMFWYRQDPGLGLRLIYFSYDVKMKEKGDIPEGYSVSREKKERFSLILESASTNQTSMYLCASRTQVNTEAFFGQGTRLTVV.

The sample holds one count of this clone. The J gene is TRBJ1-1, the V gene TRBV28, with TRBD1 as a possible D gene (5 bases). V lost 4 bases, J lost 1 base, and 10 bases lay in between. CDR3 size: 14 residues. Germline V gene data show CDR1 as MDHEN and CDR2 as SYDVKM. The CDR3 bases are TGTGCCAGCAGTTCTGGGGCAGAGAACACTGAAGCTTTCTTT. Translated, it gives CASSSGAENTEAFF.

The CDR3 sequence is CASSAGSYEQYF. The CDR3 DNA reads TGCGCCAGCAGTGCAGGGTCCTACGAGCAGTACTTC. The genes are TRBV10-2 and TRBJ2-7; D may be TRBD1 (5 bases). Germline CDR1 and CDR2: WSHSY and SAAADI. Trimming shortened V by 4 bases and J by 1 base, and 5 bases separated the two germline ends. The CDR3 is made up of 12 amino acids.

The rearrangement uses TRBV6-5 and TRBJ2-7; no clear D gene. Germline V gene data show CDR1 as MNHEY and CDR2 as SVGAGI. The CDR3 has 13 residues. Trimming stripped 7 bases from V and 1 base from J, with 11 bases between. CDR3 protein: CASTHRESYEQYF. DNA for the CDR3: TGTGCCAGCACCCATAGAGAGTCCTACGAGCAGTACTTC.

The chain links TRBV11-1 to TRBJ2-2; D gene unclear. V shed 2 bases and J shed 5 bases, with 6 bases lying between them. The CDR3 runs 13 residues. The germline V gene encodes CDR1 SGHAT and CDR2 FQDESV (reference sequence). CDR3 sequence reads: CASSLILTGELFF. CDR3 coding DNA: TGTGCCAGCAGCTTAATCCTTACCGGGGAGCTGTTTTTT. The complete variable domain, with remaining parts taken from reference TRBV11-1 and TRBJ2-2, reads EAEVAQSPRYKITEKSQAVAFWCDPISGHATLYWYRQILGQGPELLVQFQDESVVDDSQLPKDRFSAERLKGVDSTLKIQPAELGDSAMYLCASSLILTGELFFGEGSRLTVL.

DNA for the CDR3: TGTGCCAGCAGCTTATCTCGTAATGTCCACGAGCAGTACTTC. Its protein product is CASSLSRNVHEQYF. The V call is TRBV7-8, the J call TRBJ2-7; D unresolved. The ends were cut back, 2 bases at V and 5 bases at J, with 13 bases in the middle. Looked up from germline, CDR1 is SGHVS and CDR2 is FQNEAQ. The CDR3 spans 14 residues. The full variable domain, with the rest looked up from reference TRBV7-8 and TRBJ2-7, is GAGVSQSPRYKVAKRGQDVALRCDPISGHVSLFWYQQALGQGPEFLTYFQNEAQLDKSGLPSDRFFAERPEGSVSTLKIQRTQQEDSAVYLCASSLSRNVHEQYFGPGTRLTVT.

The gene calls are TRBV4-1 and TRBJ1-6; 8 bases are a match to TRBD1. The J segment lost 7 bases and the V segment lost 4 bases, leaving 3 bases of the junction unmatched. Germline values: CDR1 MGHRA, CDR2 YSYEKL. This CDR3 spans 14 amino acids. The CDR3 coding sequence is TGCGCCAGCAGCCTGGACAGGGCCAATTCACCCCTCCACTTT. This encodes CASSLDRANSPLHF.

The rearrangement uses TRBV5-1 and TRBJ1-1, with 7 bases aligning to TRBD1. Germline V gene lookup returns CDR1 SGHRS and CDR2 YFSETQ. The CDR3 extends over 14 amino acids. V trimming: 0 bases; J trimming: 9 bases; junction bases outside the gene matches: 8. CDR3 DNA sequence: TGCGCCAGCAGCTTGGGGGACAGATACTCCCAAGCTTTCTTT. It encodes CASSLGDRYSQAFF.

This chain connects TRBV19 to TRBJ2-7; 7 nucleotides match TRBD1. V was clipped by 1 base and J by 5 bases; unmatched bases: 5. In germline, CDR1 is LNHDA, CDR2 SQIVND (reference sequence). The length of the CDR3 is 14 residues. The CDR3 here is CASSIGQGPHEQYF. DNA of the CDR3: TGTGCCAGTAGTATAGGACAGGGTCCCCACGAGCAGTACTTC.

The chain carries TRBV7-8 and TRBJ1-5; weak D call: TRBD1 (6 bases). The ends were cut back, 8 bases at V and 0 bases at J, with 11 bases in the middle. The CDR3 is 14 amino acids. CDR1 and CDR2 (germline): SGHVS, FQNEAQ. Here the CDR3 DNA reads TGTGCCAGCTCTTCGGACAGTAGCAATCAGCCCCAGCATTTT. This sequence encodes CASSSDSSNQPQHF.

The chain's CDR3 is CASCWGVYQPQHF. The CDR3 nucleotides read TGTGCCAGCTGCTGGGGGGTGTATCAGCCCCAGCATTTT. The rearrangement uses TRBV6-9 and TRBJ1-5; maybe TRBD1 (5 bases). Trimming pared 8 bases from V and 5 bases from J, leaving 13 bases between. The CDR3 contains 13 residues. In germline, CDR1 is MNHGY, CDR2 SVAAGI.

The V gene is TRBV5-1, the J gene TRBJ1-3, with 7 bases matching TRBD1. Germline V CDR1 and CDR2: SGHRS, YFSETQ. V gave up 0 bases and J gave up 4 bases; unmatched junction bases: 4. The length of the CDR3 is 15 residues. CDR3 bases: TGCGCCAGCAGCTTGGAGACAGGGCGCGGAAACACCATATATTTT. Residues: CASSLETGRGNTIYF.

In this sample, this clone turned up a few times. The rearrangement uses TRBV5-1 and TRBJ1-1; weak D call: TRBD1 (5 bases). V lost 2 bases to trimming and J lost 3 bases, with 11 bases between them. The CDR3 loop spans 14 amino acids. CDR1 is SGHRS, CDR2 YFSETQ, per germline. The chain's CDR3 is CASSLPRRDTEAFF. CDR3 in DNA: TGCGCCAGCAGCTTACCCCGCAGGGACACTGAAGCTTTCTTT.

V usage is TRBV4-1 and J usage is TRBJ1-2; D unresolved. Germline loops: CDR1 MGHRA, CDR2 YSYEKL. Trimming removed 8 bases from V and 1 base from J, with 14 bases in between. The CDR3 length is 14 residues. Here the CDR3 reads CASGSYTGNYGYTF. For the CDR3, the DNA is TGCGCCAGCGGCTCCTACACGGGTAACTATGGCTACACCTTC.

This clone was picked up a small number of times. DNA of the CDR3: TGTGCCAGTAGTCCGCCGACAGGGGTTAATGAAAAACTGTTTTTT. This translates into CASSPPTGVNEKLFF. The J gene is TRBJ1-4, the V gene TRBV19; TRBD1 agrees at 8 bases. Losses at the gene ends were 5 bases for V and 4 bases for J; bases not matched to a gene: 6. Looked up from germline, CDR1 is LNHDA and CDR2 is SQIVND (reference sequence). The CDR3 runs 15 residues.

The chain is built from TRBV24-1 and TRBJ2-5, with TRBD2 as a possible D gene (6 bases). The germline V gene encodes CDR1 KGHDR and CDR2 SFDVKD. The CDR3 contains 13 residues. V was clipped by 9 bases and J by 3 bases, with 13 bases between them. CDR3: CATSDTSKETQYF. CDR3 DNA sequence: TGTGCCACCTCTGACACTAGCAAAGAGACCCAGTACTTC.

The chain links TRBV7-3 to TRBJ2-7; TRBD2 agrees at 7 bases. The CDR3 length is 13 residues. Germline V CDR1 and CDR2: SGHTA, FQGTGA. Germline trimming cut 1 base from V and 6 bases from J; bases unmatched to any gene: 3. DNA for the CDR3: TGTGCCAGCAGCTTAAGGACTAGTGGCGAGCAGTACTTC. Protein product: CASSLRTSGEQYF.

The genes are TRBV2 and TRBJ2-1, with D possibly TRBD2 on 5 matching bases. This CDR3 region has 11 residues. Trimming stripped 8 bases from V and 7 bases from J, with 9 bases between. Germline V gives CDR1 SNHLY, CDR2 FYNNEI. CDR3 loop: CASRELNEQFF. The CDR3 coding sequence is TGTGCCAGCCGGGAATTAAATGAGCAGTTCTTC. Supplemented by reference TRBV2 and TRBJ2-1, the full variable domain reads EPEVTQTPSHQVTQMGQEVILRCVPISNHLYFYWYRQILGQKVEFLVSFYNNEISEKSEIFDDQFSVERPDGSNFTLKIRSTKLEDSAMYFCASRELNEQFFGPGTRLTVL.

The chain uses TRBV19 and TRBJ1-4; D might be TRBD1 (6 bases). The CDR3 loop spans 15 amino acids. In germline, CDR1 is LNHDA, CDR2 SQIVND (reference sequence). V dropped 5 bases and J dropped 8 bases, with 18 bases sitting between them. In DNA form, the CDR3 reads TGTGCCAGTAGTCGATCCGGGACACGAGGCGAAAAACTGTTTTTT. It translates to CASSRSGTRGEKLFF.

This chain's CDR3 is CASSLGRVSGNTIYF. CDR3 nucleotides: TGTGCCAGCAGCTTAGGCAGGGTCTCCGGAAACACCATATATTTT. The chain combines TRBV7-9 with TRBJ1-3; the D gene is possibly TRBD1 (5 bases). CDR3 length: 15 residues. The V end lost 1 base, the J end lost 4 bases, and 11 bases lay between the germline ends. Germline-derived CDR1 and CDR2 are SEHNR and FQNEAQ (reference sequence).

This clone was counted once. V usage is TRBV10-3 and J usage is TRBJ2-1, with a tentative D call TRBD2 (6 bases). Germline values: CDR1 ENHRY, CDR2 SYGVKD. The CDR3 consists of 17 residues. Between the trimmed V and J ends, which lost 5 bases and 3 bases, there was a span of 20 bases. CDR3 sequence reads: CAISYDQYGLNYNEQFF. The CDR3 nucleotides read TGTGCCATCAGTTATGATCAATATGGACTAAACTACAATGAGCAGTTCTTC.

The V call is TRBV11-2, the J call TRBJ2-1; D possibly corresponds to TRBD1 (6 bases). Germline-derived CDR1 and CDR2 are SGHAT and FQNNGV. This CDR3 region has 13 residues. V was trimmed by 1 base and J by 15 bases, leaving 16 bases between them. Written as DNA, the CDR3 is TGTGCCAGCAGCTTAGCCCGGGCAGGGGTGACGTTCTTC. This gives the protein CASSLARAGVTFF.

The rearrangement uses TRBV5-1 and TRBJ2-3, with a possible D match to TRBD1 (6 bases). CDR3 length equals 15 residues. The V end lost 2 bases, the J end lost 4 bases, and 14 bases lay between the germline ends. The V gene's germline CDR1 is SGHRS and CDR2 YFSETQ. CDR3 residues: CASSFGAGEPDTQYF. The CDR3 nucleotides are TGCGCCAGCAGCTTTGGTGCAGGGGAGCCAGATACGCAGTATTTT. Full variable domain (rest looked up from reference TRBV5-1 and TRBJ2-3): KAGVTQTPRYLIKTRGQQVTLSCSPISGHRSVSWYQQTPGQGLQFLFEYFSETQRNKGNFPGRFSGRQFSNSRSEMNVSTLELGDSALYLCASSFGAGEPDTQYFGPGTRLTVL.